This T cell receptor (beta chain) was sequenced in a study of T cell responses to AZD1222 COVID-19 vaccine. The method was immunoSEQ multiplex PCR; TCRdb's version includes in-frame clones alone and lacks a portion of them. This sample yields about 120,000 clones, of which roughly nine tenths are seen a single time; roughly 2.4% belongs to the top ten. Study-wide findings and caveats: The donor cohort was predominantly white British with a female majority, and clonal diversity may have been underestimated. Repertoires were obtained solely post-peak T cell response. Just 5 to 7 AZD1222 recipients were seropositive at baseline. Nearly half of spike-specific TCRs reportedly target variant regions that are unmutated in the B.1.351 and B.1.1.7 variants.

V gave up 0 bases and J gave up 1 base, with 7 bases separating them. Germline lookup yields CDR1 SGDLS and CDR2 YYNGEE. This CDR3 region has 14 residues. Points on this clone: Its target is not known.

The receptor was derived from an adult in good health. The sequences come from peripheral blood, collected on day 0 of AZD1222 vaccination. This sequence joins TRBV9 and TRBJ2-5, with D hard to call. The DNA of the CDR3 is TGTGCCAGCAGCGTAGGGGCATTCCAAGAGACCCAGTACTTC. Protein: CASSVGAFQETQYF.